This entry is about one T cell receptor beta chain. Its antigen is unknown. This CDR3 is built from 14 residues. Germline values: CDR1 ENHRY, CDR2 SYGVKD. The V and J ends lost 6 bases and 5 bases, in that order; junction bases with no gene match: 8. These data belong to a study of cytomegalovirus exposure and HLA in healthy donors. The study ran its PCR with 60 Vbeta and 13 Jbeta primers. The assay was immunoSEQ multiplex PCR, and TCRdb's table has in-frame clones only and misses some. This table has 55,000 to 80,000 clones, around 74% appearing once. General observations from the study: It was only CMV serostatus that was available as immune exposure information. There were some V segments, including TRBV6-2 and TRBV6-3, excluded as indistinguishable. Among the most significant clusters, several appeared linked to common viral pathogens in a later analysis. Accurate predictions that matched the HLA-A and HLA-B alleles of most subjects were reportedly made from TCR beta sequences.

This chain links TRBV10-3 with TRBJ1-1; 8 nucleotides line up with TRBD1. The receptor was isolated from a woman between 25 and 40 years old in good health and CMV-seropositive. What was sequenced was PBMCs. DNA for the CDR3: TGTGCCATCAGGTCGGACAGGGTAGGGACTGAAGCTTTCTTT. Encoded protein: CAIRSDRVGTEAFF.